The source of this T cell receptor (beta chain) is a study of beta chain features in type 1 diabetes. Overall study context: The patients were much like the healthy donors in age, gender and cell yields. Study-level results: TCRB CDR3 length was moderately but significantly reduced in all four CD4+ subsets of Type 1 diabetes patients.

Investigators reverse transcribed all isolated RNA, so they sequenced expressed TCRB transcripts. TCRdb's table, derived via immunoSEQ multiplex PCR, lists solely in-frame clones and lacks some. The sample contains some 200,000 clones, 16% of which appear only once. This CDR3 region has 13 residues. Germline V CDR1 and CDR2: KGHSH, LQKENI. Between the trimmed V and J ends, which lost 0 bases and 4 bases, there was a span of 4 bases. In regard to this clone: Its antigen is unidentified. The same CDR3 also results from other DNA sequences found in this sample.

Cell sorting via CD45RO/CCR7/CD25/CD127/CD95/CD27 was performed to obtain CD4+ naive, central memory, regulatory and stem cell-like memory cells. Sequencing used naive CD4+ T cells from blood. The sequence derives from a man aged 25-40 years with type 1 diabetes. This chain uses TRBV18 with TRBJ2-1; D remains ambiguous. Here the CDR3 DNA reads TGTGCCAGCTCACCACCAGGATACAATGAGCAGTTCTTC. This encodes CASSPPGYNEQFF.